These T cell receptor beta chains were read from a single sample in a study of blood T cells in healthy people across ages. TCRdb passed the 5' RACE reads through MiXCR, listing each CDR3 protein once. The sample gives hundreds of thousands of distinct CDR3 sequences, around 24% of which show up once; roughly 10% is in the top ten. This sample was shared with a second study, whose subject was T cells of mothers and their children.

Sequencing input: blood. These receptors were collected from a boy between 10 and 17 years old in good health. CDR3s leave out the opening cysteine and the closing phenylalanine or tryptophan. D genes are given only for firm matches.

j_gene: TRBJ2-5
v_gene: TRBV29-1
d_gene: .
CDR3aa: SVAGTKSSYNEPF

j_gene: TRBJ1-5
v_gene: TRBV15
d_gene: TRBD1
CDR3aa: ATRGQGRTQPQH

j_gene: TRBJ1-5
v_gene: TRBV7-8
d_gene: .
CDR3aa: ASSRSGPNQPQH

j_gene: TRBJ2-6
v_gene: TRBV27
d_gene: TRBD1
CDR3aa: ASSLLGQGHSGANVLT

j_gene: TRBJ1-2
v_gene: TRBV4-1
d_gene: TRBD1
CDR3aa: ASSPTGQGRRYT

j_gene: TRBJ1-2
v_gene: TRBV28
d_gene: TRBD1
CDR3aa: AINPTGVYGYT

j_gene: TRBJ2-1
v_gene: TRBV7-3
d_gene: .
CDR3aa: ASSLGESYNEQF

j_gene: TRBJ2-5
v_gene: TRBV29-1
d_gene: .
CDR3aa: SVTPPGLKPWETQY

j_gene: TRBJ2-7
v_gene: TRBV5-6
d_gene: .
CDR3aa: ASSLETGPNYEQY

j_gene: TRBJ2-5
v_gene: TRBV12-3/TRBV12-4
d_gene: TRBD1
CDR3aa: ASSPKTGKETQY

j_gene: TRBJ2-4
v_gene: TRBV21-1
d_gene: .
CDR3aa: AERVGAKNIQY

j_gene: TRBJ1-2
v_gene: TRBV12-3/TRBV12-4
d_gene: TRBD1
CDR3aa: ASSFLGTGNGYT

j_gene: TRBJ2-3
v_gene: TRBV28
d_gene: .
CDR3aa: ASNDVGGRTDTQY

j_gene: TRBJ2-1
v_gene: TRBV6-5
d_gene: TRBD2
CDR3aa: ASSYSRSGGANPARTKQF

j_gene: TRBJ2-1
v_gene: TRBV7-2
d_gene: .
CDR3aa: ASSAFYGSSYNEQF

j_gene: TRBJ1-6
v_gene: TRBV5-1
d_gene: TRBD1
CDR3aa: ASSATGGYNSPLH

j_gene: TRBJ2-7
v_gene: TRBV4-3
d_gene: TRBD1
CDR3aa: ASSQDRDRSYEQY

j_gene: TRBJ2-7
v_gene: TRBV7-8
d_gene: .
CDR3aa: ASSSTGSSHEQY

j_gene: .
v_gene: TRBV5-5
d_gene: TRBD1
CDR3aa: ASSSGFGTGNEQY

j_gene: TRBJ1-2
v_gene: TRBV28
d_gene: .
CDR3aa: ASSSPATTGGYGYT

j_gene: TRBJ2-1
v_gene: TRBV7-9
d_gene: .
CDR3aa: ASSVGSTIGEQF

j_gene: TRBJ2-7
v_gene: TRBV5-5
d_gene: .
CDR3aa: ASSLIGSPGSYEQY

j_gene: .
v_gene: TRBV6-2/TRBV6-3
d_gene: .
CDR3aa: ASSPNGAYEQY

j_gene: TRBJ2-7
v_gene: TRBV20-1
d_gene: TRBD2
CDR3aa: SAKPSGSSYEQY

j_gene: TRBJ2-1
v_gene: TRBV28
d_gene: .
CDR3aa: ASSFRSGYYNEQF

j_gene: TRBJ2-7
v_gene: TRBV13
d_gene: .
CDR3aa: ASSTQRIRDEQY

j_gene: TRBJ2-4
v_gene: TRBV5-1
d_gene: .
CDR3aa: ASSPSENIQY

j_gene: TRBJ1-1
v_gene: TRBV5-1
d_gene: .
CDR3aa: ASSRGGRQNTEAF

j_gene: TRBJ2-7
v_gene: TRBV9
d_gene: .
CDR3aa: ASSPGSADEQY

j_gene: TRBJ2-3
v_gene: TRBV15
d_gene: TRBD1
CDR3aa: ATSSILRGFSTDTQY

j_gene: TRBJ2-3
v_gene: TRBV6-2/TRBV6-3
d_gene: .
CDR3aa: ASSSATDLTDTQY

j_gene: TRBJ2-1
v_gene: TRBV7-9
d_gene: .
CDR3aa: ASSPGGLAENYNEQF

j_gene: TRBJ2-5
v_gene: TRBV6-1
d_gene: .
CDR3aa: ASSEWAFGQETQY

j_gene: TRBJ1-1
v_gene: TRBV12-3/TRBV12-4
d_gene: TRBD1
CDR3aa: ASSRTGVEAF

j_gene: TRBJ2-1
v_gene: TRBV20-1
d_gene: TRBD2
CDR3aa: SARRTTSGSYNEQF

j_gene: TRBJ2-3
v_gene: TRBV3-1
d_gene: TRBD2
CDR3aa: ASSLSPAGADTQY

j_gene: TRBJ1-1
v_gene: TRBV12-3/TRBV12-4
d_gene: .
CDR3aa: ASSFSQMNTEAF

j_gene: TRBJ2-6
v_gene: TRBV6-5
d_gene: TRBD1
CDR3aa: ASSYPGTGVGANVLT

j_gene: TRBJ1-2
v_gene: TRBV27
d_gene: .
CDR3aa: ASSPIQGPYGYT

j_gene: TRBJ1-4
v_gene: TRBV20-1
d_gene: .
CDR3aa: SARDTAARNEKLF

j_gene: TRBJ2-1
v_gene: TRBV7-3
d_gene: TRBD2
CDR3aa: ASSPTQREGWNEQF

j_gene: TRBJ2-1
v_gene: TRBV6-5
d_gene: TRBD2
CDR3aa: ASSALAGGNEQF

j_gene: TRBJ2-5
v_gene: TRBV6-4
d_gene: .
CDR3aa: VSSDTQQVFQEAQY

j_gene: TRBJ2-7
v_gene: TRBV5-1
d_gene: TRBD1
CDR3aa: ASSDRGEQY

j_gene: TRBJ2-7
v_gene: TRBV28
d_gene: TRBD2
CDR3aa: ASSLWASGSHEQY

j_gene: TRBJ2-3
v_gene: TRBV7-9
d_gene: .
CDR3aa: ASPGMAGPTDTQY

j_gene: TRBJ1-1
v_gene: TRBV5-6
d_gene: .
CDR3aa: ASSLGTGDEAF

j_gene: TRBJ2-2
v_gene: TRBV4-3
d_gene: .
CDR3aa: ASSQVEGKTGELF

j_gene: TRBJ1-5
v_gene: TRBV6-2/TRBV6-3
d_gene: .
CDR3aa: ASSYLSNQPQH

j_gene: TRBJ2-5
v_gene: TRBV6-2/TRBV6-3
d_gene: .
CDR3aa: ASSYSQETQY

j_gene: TRBJ2-5
v_gene: TRBV7-3
d_gene: TRBD2
CDR3aa: ASSLGSGVQETQY